One sample yielded the 14 T cell receptor beta chains listed below, sequenced in a study of cytomegalovirus exposure and HLA in healthy donors. The PCR made use of 60 Vbeta and 13 Jbeta primers. The data were produced by immunoSEQ multiplex PCR, yet TCRdb's version contains in-frame clones alone and is incomplete. The sample has about 190,000 clones, around 67% seen once. Source material: PBMCs. The receptors come from a woman aged 30 to 39 in good health and CMV-seropositive.

This clone was found a few times. J is TRBJ2-7 and V is TRBV6-5, with 8 bases identical to TRBD1. The CDR3 is 15 residues long. Unmatched junction bases numbered 8, after V lost 4 bases and J lost 3 bases. The germline CDR1 and CDR2 sequences are MNHEY and SVGAGI. CDR3 in amino acids: CASSFAGQGYYEQYF. CDR3 sequence (DNA): TGTGCCAGCAGTTTCGCTGGACAGGGCTACTACGAGCAGTACTTC.

This clone was picked up many times. The chain links TRBV4-2 to TRBJ2-3; the match to TRBD2 covers 9 bases. Germline values: CDR1 LGHNA, CDR2 YNFKEQ. This CDR3 spans 17 amino acids. Trimming cost V 0 bases and J 1 base; bases outside gene matches: 5. CDR3 bases: TGTGCCAGCAGCCAAGATTCTAGCGGGATGGGCACAGATACGCAGTATTTT. Protein sequence: CASSQDSSGMGTDTQYF.

The chain joins TRBV5-1 to TRBJ1-2, with 10 bases that match TRBD1. Germline V gene sequence: CDR1 SGHRS, CDR2 YFSETQ. The CDR3 covers 17 residues. V trimming: 0 bases; J trimming: 6 bases; junction bases outside the gene matches: 11. The CDR3 is CASSLATGGAGSDGYTF. CDR3 nucleotides: TGCGCCAGCAGCTTGGCGACAGGGGGCGCCGGATCGGATGGCTACACCTTC.

The chain employs TRBV5-6 and TRBJ2-2; TRBD1 matches 7 bases. Germline V CDR1 and CDR2: SGHDT, YYEEEE. The CDR3 is 16 amino acids. V trimming: 2 bases; J trimming: 3 bases; junction bases outside the gene matches: 7. The DNA of the CDR3 is TGTGCCAGCAGCTTTCTTGACAGGGAGTACACCGGGGAGCTGTTTTTT. This translates into CASSFLDREYTGELFF. The variable domain in full, completed from reference TRBV5-6 and TRBJ2-2, reads DAGVTQSPTHLIKTRGQQVTLRCSPKSGHDTVSWYQQALGQGPQFIFQYYEEEERQRGNFPDRFSGHQFPNYSSELNVNALLLGDSALYLCASSFLDREYTGELFFGEGSRLTVL.

The chain couples TRBV4-2 to TRBJ2-7, with TRBD2 matching 13 bases. The CDR3 runs to 18 residues. Germline assignment: CDR1 LGHNA and CDR2 YNFKEQ. Germline trimming cut 1 base from V and 3 bases from J; bases unmatched to any gene: 9. CDR3 region: CASSQVPGLAGNLYEQYF. The DNA for the CDR3 is TGTGCCAGCAGCCAAGTCCCGGGACTAGCGGGGAACCTCTACGAGCAGTACTTC.

This sequence joins TRBV5-1 and TRBJ2-7, with 7 bases aligning to TRBD2. The V gene's germline CDR1 is SGHRS and CDR2 YFSETQ. The CDR3 is 15 residues long. V lost 4 bases, J lost 2 bases, and 9 bases stayed unmatched. CDR3 bases: TGCGCCAGCAGCCTTTCTAGCGGCAGCCCCTACGAGCAGTACTTC. Protein sequence: CASSLSSGSPYEQYF.

This clone turned up a few times. The chain carries TRBV5-8 and TRBJ1-2; D remains unclear. Trimming stripped 6 bases from V and 8 bases from J, with 17 bases between. This CDR3 has 13 residues. Germline assignment: CDR1 SGHTS and CDR2 YDEGEE. The CDR3 DNA reads as TGTGCCAGCATCCTTCCGGTCGGAGGGGGCTACACCTTC. Translated: CASILPVGGGYTF.

This clone was found a few times. V and J are TRBV6-5 and TRBJ2-7, with D hard to call. There are 13 residues in the CDR3. The V and J ends lost 2 bases and 3 bases respectively, with 8 bases between them. Germline loops: CDR1 MNHEY, CDR2 SVGAGI. CDR3 sequence (DNA): TGTGCCAGCAGTTACCGGCGGCTCTACGAGCAGTACTTC. This translates into CASSYRRLYEQYF.

The J gene is TRBJ2-7, the V gene TRBV4-1; 11 positions match TRBD1. Trimming took 3 bases from V and 6 from J; bases not matched to a gene: 4. The length of the CDR3 is 14 residues. Germline V gene lookup returns CDR1 MGHRA and CDR2 YSYEKL. Here the CDR3 reads CASSQGQGVSEQYF. CDR3 nucleotides: TGCGCCAGCAGCCAGGGACAGGGGGTGAGCGAGCAGTACTTC.

The chain employs TRBV5-6 and TRBJ1-1; D may be TRBD1 (5 bases). Looked up from germline, CDR1 is SGHDT and CDR2 is YYEEEE. V lost 4 bases to trimming and J lost 0 bases, with 13 bases between them. The CDR3 contains 15 residues. The CDR3 DNA follows: TGTGCCAGCAGCCCCGACAGCAGTATGAACACTGAAGCTTTCTTT. Its protein product is CASSPDSSMNTEAFF.

The V call is TRBV28, the J call TRBJ1-2; no clear D gene. V was pared by 2 bases and J by 4 bases, with 5 bases between. This CDR3 contains 12 residues. The germline CDR1 and CDR2 sequences are MDHEN and SYDVKM. The CDR3 spells CASSLVVYGYTF. Written as DNA, the CDR3 is TGTGCCAGCAGTTTAGTAGTCTATGGCTACACCTTC.

Points on this clone: The junction departs from germline at one end; a sequencing error may be responsible. This chain connects TRBV7-9 to TRBJ2-7; TRBD1 matches 7 bases. CDR3 length: 15 amino acids. The germline V gene encodes CDR1 SEHNR and CDR2 FQNEAQ (reference sequence). The DNA for the CDR3 is TGTTCCAGCAGCCCCCCCGACAGGGCCTCATCCGAGCAGTACTTC. Translating gives CSSSPPDRASSEQYF.

The CDR3 DNA reads as TGTGCCAGCAGCTCCCCGGACAGGACCTTCACAGATACGCAGTATTTT. This gives the protein CASSSPDRTFTDTQYF. V usage is TRBV6-6 and J usage is TRBJ2-3; 7 bases map to TRBD1. Looked up from germline, CDR1 is MNHNY and CDR2 is SVGAGI (reference sequence). J was trimmed by 2 bases and V by 6 bases; bases with no gene match: 11. CDR3 length: 16 residues.

The chain carries TRBV6-1 and TRBJ2-1; 9 bases line up with TRBD2. CDR3 size: 15 residues. Germline V CDR1 and CDR2: MNHNS, SASEGT. Trimming at V came to 7 bases and at J to 9 bases, leaving 13 bases not matched to a gene. CDR3 nucleotides: TGTGCCAGCATGGTCCTTAGCGGGAGAGAAGGTGAGCAGTTCTTC. It encodes CASMVLSGREGEQFF.